What follows describes a single TCR beta chain. Antigen unknown. The V and J ends lost 2 bases and 3 bases respectively, with 7 bases between them. Germline-derived CDR1 and CDR2 are PRHDT and FYEKMQ (reference sequence). CDR3 length equals 13 residues. This sample was included in a study of vaccination effects on CD4 cells after COVID-19. Looking at the study overall: Relative to the second dose, post-vaccine samples were obtained a median of 72 days later. Study results and limitations: Researchers reported few convalescent patients and no early post-infection timepoints in the study. Pronounced clonal contraction occurred in clones induced by infection and by vaccine late after vaccination.

Libraries were prepared by immunoSEQ multiplex PCR; TCRdb keeps only in-frame clonotypes and omits some of them. The repertoire holds tens of thousands of clones, with 65% to 80% as singletons. With 10 to 11 days of culture completed, CD4+ T cells were isolated. Participants were given two doses of BNT162b2 or mRNA-1273 vaccine. The sequences come from CD4+ T cells from PBMCs cultured without peptide, collected after COVID-19 vaccination. This sequence originates from a human donor who received a COVID-19 vaccine. The chain uses TRBV13 and TRBJ1-1, with D unresolved. The CDR3 DNA sequence: TGTGCCAGCAGCTTAAAAGGGTACACTGAAGCTTTCTTT. Its protein product is CASSLKGYTEAFF.